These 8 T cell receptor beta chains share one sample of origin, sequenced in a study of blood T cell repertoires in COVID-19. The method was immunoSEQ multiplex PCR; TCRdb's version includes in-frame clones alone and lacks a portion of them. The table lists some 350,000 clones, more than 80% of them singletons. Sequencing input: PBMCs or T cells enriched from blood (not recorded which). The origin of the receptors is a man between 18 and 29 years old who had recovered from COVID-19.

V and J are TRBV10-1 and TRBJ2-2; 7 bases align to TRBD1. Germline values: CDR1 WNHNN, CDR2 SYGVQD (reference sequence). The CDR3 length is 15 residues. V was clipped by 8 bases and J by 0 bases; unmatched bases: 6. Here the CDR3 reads CASSSGQSNTGELFF. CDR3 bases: TGCGCCAGCTCATCGGGACAGTCGAACACCGGGGAGCTGTTTTTT.

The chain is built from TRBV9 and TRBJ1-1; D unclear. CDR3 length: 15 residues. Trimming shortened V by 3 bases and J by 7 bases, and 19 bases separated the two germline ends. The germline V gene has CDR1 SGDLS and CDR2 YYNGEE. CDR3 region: CASSATPAGFGEAFF. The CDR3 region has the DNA TGTGCCAGCAGCGCCACCCCTGCGGGGTTTGGTGAAGCTTTCTTT.

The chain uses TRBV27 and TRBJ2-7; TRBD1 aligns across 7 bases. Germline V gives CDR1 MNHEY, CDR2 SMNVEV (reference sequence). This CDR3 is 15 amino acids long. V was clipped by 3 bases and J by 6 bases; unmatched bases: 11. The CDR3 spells CASSLDRRALGEQYF. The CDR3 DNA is TGTGCCAGCAGTTTGGACAGGCGCGCACTCGGCGAGCAGTACTTC.

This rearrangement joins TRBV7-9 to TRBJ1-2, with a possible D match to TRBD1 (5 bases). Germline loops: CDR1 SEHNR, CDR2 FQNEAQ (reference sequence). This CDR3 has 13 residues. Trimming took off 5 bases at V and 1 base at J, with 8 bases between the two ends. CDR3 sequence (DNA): TGTGCCAGCAGCCACGACAGTAACTATGGCTACACCTTC. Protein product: CASSHDSNYGYTF.

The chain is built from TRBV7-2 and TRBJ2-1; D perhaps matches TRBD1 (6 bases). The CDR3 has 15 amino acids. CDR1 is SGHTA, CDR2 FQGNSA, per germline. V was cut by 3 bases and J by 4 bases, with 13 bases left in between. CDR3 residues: CASSFDRTPYNEQFF. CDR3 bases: TGTGCCAGCAGCTTCGACAGGACACCATACAATGAGCAGTTCTTC.

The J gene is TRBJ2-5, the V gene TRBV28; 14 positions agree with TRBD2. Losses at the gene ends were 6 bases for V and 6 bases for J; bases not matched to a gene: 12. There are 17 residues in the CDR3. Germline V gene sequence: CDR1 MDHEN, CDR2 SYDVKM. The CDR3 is CASRHLRLAGGHQTQYF. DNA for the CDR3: TGTGCCAGCAGACACCTACGACTAGCGGGAGGGCACCAGACCCAGTACTTC.

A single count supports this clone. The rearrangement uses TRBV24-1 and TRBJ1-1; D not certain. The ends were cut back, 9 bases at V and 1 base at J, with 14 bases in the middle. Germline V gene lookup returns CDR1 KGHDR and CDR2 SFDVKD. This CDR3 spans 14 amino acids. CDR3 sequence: CATESSPGNTEAFF. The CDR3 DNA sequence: TGTGCCACCGAGTCAAGCCCGGGGAACACTGAAGCTTTCTTT.

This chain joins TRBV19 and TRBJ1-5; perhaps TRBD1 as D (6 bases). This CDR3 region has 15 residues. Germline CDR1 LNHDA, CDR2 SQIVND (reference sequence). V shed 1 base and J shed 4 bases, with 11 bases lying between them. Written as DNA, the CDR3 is TGTGCCAGTAGTATAGGGGACACCTTGAATCAGCCCCAGCATTTT. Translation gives CASSIGDTLNQPQHF.